The 8 T cell receptor beta chains in this list originate from one sample, sequenced in a study of blood T cell repertoires in COVID-19. The repertoire was sequenced with immunoSEQ multiplex PCR; TCRdb's copy has only in-frame clones and lacks some. Among approximately 160,000 clones listed, over 65% were seen once. Sequences were obtained from PBMCs or T cells enriched from blood (not recorded which). Receptors were obtained from a woman between 50 and 59 years old who had recovered from COVID-19.

The chain employs TRBV18 and TRBJ1-4; D possibly corresponds to TRBD1 (6 bases). The CDR3 consists of 14 residues. Trimming cost V 6 bases and J 8 bases, with 16 bases left between them. Germline-derived CDR1 and CDR2 are KGHSH and LQKENI. For the CDR3, the DNA is TGTGCCAGCTCCCAGGGACACACGGGAGAAAAACTGTTTTTT. Protein product: CASSQGHTGEKLFF.

This rearrangement joins TRBV6-2 or TRBV6-3 to TRBJ2-7, with 8 bases that match TRBD2. The V segment lost 2 bases and the J segment 0 bases; nucleotides outside the gene matches: 12. CDR1 MNHEY and CDR2 SVGEGT come from the germline V gene. This CDR3 has 18 amino acids. The DNA of the CDR3 is TGTGCCAGCAGTTACGCATCCGGAGCGGGAGTCAGCTCCTACGAGCAGTACGTC. This gives the protein CASSYASGAGVSSYEQYV.

The gene calls are TRBV14 and TRBJ2-5; D not certain. V shed 6 bases and J shed 5 bases, with 10 bases lying between them. CDR3 length: 12 residues. CDR1 is SGHDN and CDR2 is FVKESK in the germline V gene. The DNA of the CDR3 is TGTGCCAGCAGTCAGTCCGGGGAGACCCAGTACTTC. Its translation is CASSQSGETQYF.

This chain links TRBV7-9 with TRBJ1-2; possibly TRBD1 for D (5 bases). CDR1 and CDR2 (germline): SEHNR, FQNEAQ (reference sequence). The CDR3 has 13 residues. V was shortened by 1 base and J by 3 bases, with 6 bases between the two germline ends. CDR3 amino acids: CASSLVQDYGYTF. The CDR3 coding sequence is TGTGCCAGCAGCTTAGTACAGGACTATGGCTACACCTTC.

The CDR3: CAWSVGTGTYNEQFF. The CDR3 DNA follows: TGTGCCTGGAGTGTCGGGACTGGAACGTACAATGAGCAGTTCTTC. The chain couples TRBV30 to TRBJ2-1; D perhaps matches TRBD2 (6 bases). Looked up from germline, CDR1 is GTSNPN and CDR2 is SVGIG (reference sequence). V dropped 0 bases and J dropped 4 bases, with 13 bases sitting between them. The CDR3 totals 15 residues.

The CDR3 bases are TGTGCCAGCACGGGGTCCCACGAGCAGTACGTC. Amino acids: CASTGSHEQYV. The chain has TRBV6-4 and TRBJ2-7, with D perhaps TRBD2 (5 bases). There are 11 residues in the CDR3. In germline, CDR1 is MRHNA, CDR2 SNTAGT. V was shortened by 7 bases and J by 5 bases, with 9 bases between the two germline ends.

The rearrangement links TRBV5-6 to TRBJ1-1, with D unresolved. CDR1 SGHDT and CDR2 YYEEEE come from the germline V gene. The CDR3 loop spans 12 amino acids. V lost 2 bases and J lost 5, with 7 bases in between. This CDR3 is CASSFEGTEAFF. The DNA for the CDR3 is TGTGCCAGCAGCTTTGAGGGAACTGAAGCTTTCTTT. Filled out from reference TRBV5-6 and TRBJ1-1, the complete variable domain reads DAGVTQSPTHLIKTRGQQVTLRCSPKSGHDTVSWYQQALGQGPQFIFQYYEEEERQRGNFPDRFSGHQFPNYSSELNVNALLLGDSALYLCASSFEGTEAFFGQGTRLTVV.

V is TRBV28 and J is TRBJ1-5; TRBD1 aligns across 9 bases. The CDR3 loop spans 16 amino acids. Trimming at V came to 7 bases and at J to 4 bases, leaving 11 bases not matched to a gene. Germline CDR1 MDHEN, CDR2 SYDVKM. CDR3 in DNA: TGTGCCAGCACCCCGTTGGGACAGGGAGGAAATCAGCCCCAGCATTTT. Amino acids: CASTPLGQGGNQPQHF. Based on the CDR3 plus reference TRBV28 and TRBJ1-5, the full variable domain is DVKVTQSSRYLVKRTGEKVFLECVQDMDHENMFWYRQDPGLGLRLIYFSYDVKMKEKGDIPEGYSVSREKKERFSLILESASTNQTSMYLCASTPLGQGGNQPQHFGDGTRLSIL.